These 17 T cell receptor beta chains share one sample of origin, sequenced in a study of shared clonotypes between healthy human individuals. The method was immunoSEQ multiplex PCR; TCRdb's version includes in-frame clones alone and lacks a portion of them. This sample yields a few million clones, of which over 90% are seen a single time; approximately 0.4% belongs to the top ten. Material: naive CD4+ T cells from PBMCs. The subset denotes: CD45RA+ positively selected. The receptors here all came from a man aged 18-30 years in good health. Some clones in this sample may be carry-over from other donors' samples.

This rearrangement joins TRBV28 to TRBJ2-3; no clear D gene. With 6 bases removed from V and 9 bases from J, the gap between germline ends came to 22 bases. The CDR3 spans 15 residues. Per the germline V gene, CDR1 is MDHEN and CDR2 is SYDVKM. Here the CDR3 reads CASSIPGFGIETQYF. The CDR3 nucleotides are TGTGCCAGCAGCATTCCCGGGTTCGGCATTGAAACGCAGTATTTT.

About this clone itself: At the DNA level, this CDR3 is encoded by other sequences in the same sample as well. The V gene is TRBV5-1, the J gene TRBJ2-3; 11 bases are a match to TRBD2. The CDR3 totals 15 residues. The germline V gene encodes CDR1 SGHRS and CDR2 YFSETQ. With V trimmed by 1 base and J by 6 bases, 4 bases remained unmatched. The CDR3 DNA reads as TGCGCCAGCAGCTTGTTAGCGGGAGGGGGCGATACGCAGTATTTT. The encoded protein is CASSLLAGGGDTQYF. Supplemented by reference TRBV5-1 and TRBJ2-3, the full variable domain reads KAGVTQTPRYLIKTRGQQVTLSCSPISGHRSVSWYQQTPGQGLQFLFEYFSETQRNKGNFPGRFSGRQFSNSRSEMNVSTLELGDSALYLCASSLLAGGGDTQYFGPGTRLTVL.

The rearrangement links TRBV7-2 to TRBJ2-7; D unclear. V lost 5 bases and J 2 bases, leaving 16 bases between the germline ends. This CDR3 has 15 amino acids. Germline CDR1 is SGHTA and CDR2 is FQGNSA. In DNA, the CDR3 is TGTGCCAGCAGCGCCCAACCCGTACTCACCTACGAGCAGTACTTC. Amino acids: CASSAQPVLTYEQYF.

This chain joins TRBV5-4 and TRBJ2-3; D tentatively fits TRBD1 or TRBD2 (5 bases each). Germline CDR1 reads SGHNT; CDR2 reads YYREEE (reference sequence). The CDR3 covers 15 residues. With 4 bases removed from V and 1 base from J, the gap between germline ends came to 13 bases. The DNA for the CDR3 is TGTGCCAGCAGCAACCCCCAGGGACGCACAGATACGCAGTATTTT. Its translation is CASSNPQGRTDTQYF.

V is TRBV27 and J is TRBJ1-1; D might be TRBD1 (6 bases). This CDR3 is built from 14 residues. Germline V gene lookup returns CDR1 MNHEY and CDR2 SMNVEV (reference sequence). The V end was cut by 0 bases, the J end by 4 bases, with 9 bases between. The DNA for the CDR3 is TGTGCCAGCAGTTTATCGGGGGCTGGCACTGAAGCTTTCTTT. This translates into CASSLSGAGTEAFF.

The chain links TRBV11-2 to TRBJ1-5; TRBD1 is a possible D gene (6 bases). Trimming stripped 5 bases from V and 4 bases from J, with 12 bases between. Germline assignment: CDR1 SGHAT and CDR2 FQNNGV. CDR3 length: 14 residues. This chain's CDR3 is CASSAWGPNQPQHF. Written as DNA, the CDR3 is TGTGCCAGCAGCGCCTGGGGGCCAAATCAGCCCCAGCATTTT.

The rearrangement links TRBV2 to TRBJ2-5, with D perhaps matching TRBD1 (6 bases). In germline, CDR1 is SNHLY, CDR2 FYNNEI. This CDR3 region has 14 residues. V was trimmed by 10 bases and J by 1 base, leaving 16 bases between them. CDR3: CATPGGRGQETQYF. CDR3 in DNA: TGTGCCACCCCTGGGGGCAGGGGCCAAGAGACCCAGTACTTC. Complete variable domain (other parts from reference TRBV2 and TRBJ2-5): EPEVTQTPSHQVTQMGQEVILRCVPISNHLYFYWYRQILGQKVEFLVSFYNNEISEKSEIFDDQFSVERPDGSNFTLKIRSTKLEDSAMYFCATPGGRGQETQYFGPGTRLLVL.

Only one count was recorded for this clone. The J gene is TRBJ2-1, the V gene TRBV15, with 10 bases lining up with TRBD2. CDR1 and CDR2 (germline): LNHNV, YYDKDF (reference sequence). The CDR3 totals 15 residues. J lost 8 bases, V lost 1 base, and 5 bases had no gene match. The CDR3 nucleotides read TGTGCCACCAGCAGAGGGAGCGGGAGGGGGGATGAGCAGTTCTTC. Translating it yields CATSRGSGRGDEQFF.

This chain uses TRBV2 with TRBJ2-2; D is undetermined. CDR3 length equals 13 residues. CDR1 and CDR2 (germline): SNHLY, FYNNEI. The germline V and J ends were trimmed by 3 bases and 7 bases, with 9 bases remaining between them. CDR3 amino acids: CASSDRVGGELFF. The CDR3 region has the DNA TGTGCCAGCAGTGATCGGGTTGGCGGGGAGCTGTTTTTT.

The J gene is TRBJ2-5, the V gene TRBV23-1, with D hard to call. TRBV23-1 qualifies as an ORF whose function is uncertain. The CDR3 is made up of 15 amino acids. The ends were cut back, 3 bases at V and 2 bases at J, with 13 bases in the middle. CDR3 coding DNA: TGCGCCAGCAGTCATCCTGTCGAGCAGCAAGAGACCCAGTACTTC. This codes for CASSHPVEQQETQYF.

The rearrangement links TRBV5-4 to TRBJ2-7, with 8 positions matching TRBD2. The junction had 7 bases not matched to a gene; V was cut back by 0 bases and J by 5 bases. Germline CDR1 is SGHNT and CDR2 is YYREEE (reference sequence). This CDR3 region has 15 residues. The CDR3 bases are TGTGCCAGCAGCTTGGCGGGACTAGTTTCTGACGAGCAGTACTTC. Translated: CASSLAGLVSDEQYF. Drawing the rest from reference TRBV5-4 and TRBJ2-7, the complete variable domain is ETGVTQSPTHLIKTRGQQVTLRCSSQSGHNTVSWYQQALGQGPQFIFQYYREEENGRGNFPPRFSGLQFPNYSSELNVNALELDDSALYLCASSLAGLVSDEQYFGPGTRLTVT.

This chain joins TRBV27 and TRBJ2-1; D remains ambiguous. The CDR3 contains 15 residues. Trimming stripped 1 base from V and 2 bases from J, with 9 bases between. Germline-derived CDR1 and CDR2 are MNHEY and SMNVEV (reference sequence). This chain's CDR3 is CASSLFSLAYNEQFF. The CDR3 DNA is TGTGCCAGCAGTTTATTCTCCCTGGCCTACAATGAGCAGTTCTTC.

V gene TRBV7-2 combines with J gene TRBJ1-3; TRBD1 is a possible D gene (5 bases). Germline assignment: CDR1 SGHTA and CDR2 FQGNSA. V was shortened by 4 bases and J by 0 bases, with 16 bases between the two germline ends. The CDR3 is made up of 17 amino acids. The CDR3 DNA reads as TGTGCCAGCAGCTCCGGGACGTTCGCTTCCTCTGGAAACACCATATATTTT. It codes for CASSSGTFASSGNTIYF.

This rearrangement joins TRBV20-1 to TRBJ1-2; D is uncertain. The germline V gene encodes CDR1 DFQATT and CDR2 SNEGSKA (reference sequence). The CDR3 covers 11 residues. With 2 bases removed from V and 8 bases from J, the gap between germline ends came to 9 bases. The CDR3 nucleotides read TGCAGTGCTAGAACTTCACAGGGCTACACCTTC. Its protein is CSARTSQGYTF.

A single count supports this clone. V gene TRBV5-1 combines with J gene TRBJ2-3; no reliable D call. Trimming removed 4 bases at V and 2 bases at J, with 14 bases between. Looked up from germline, CDR1 is SGHRS and CDR2 is YFSETQ. This CDR3 region has 15 residues. The CDR3 DNA is TGCGCCAGCAGCGGGCAAGGAACCCTCACAGATACGCAGTATTTT. Translation gives CASSGQGTLTDTQYF.

The chain uses TRBV5-4 and TRBJ1-2; TRBD1 is a possible D gene (6 bases). CDR1 and CDR2 (germline): SGHNT, YYREEE (reference sequence). The CDR3 consists of 15 residues. Deletions cut 5 bases from V and 6 bases from J, with 20 bases between. This chain's CDR3 is CASSFQSQGRDGYTF. The CDR3 coding sequence is TGTGCCAGCAGTTTTCAATCGCAGGGGCGGGATGGCTACACCTTC.

J is TRBJ1-1 and V is TRBV19; 7 nucleotides agree with TRBD1. Germline V lookup: CDR1 LNHDA, CDR2 SQIVND (reference sequence). The CDR3 totals 15 residues. The V and J ends lost 4 bases and 9 bases, in that order; junction bases with no gene match: 14. DNA of the CDR3: TGTGCCAGTAGTACCCCGACTCGACAGGGAAGGAAAGCTTTCTTT. Translation gives CASSTPTRQGRKAFF.